The T cell receptor beta chain under discussion was sequenced for a study of shared T cell receptors in the human thymus. Germline V gives CDR1 LGHNA, CDR2 YSLEER. The CDR3 length is 15 residues. V was pared by 5 bases and J by 3 bases, with 3 bases of the junction left unmatched. This clone came up a few times. Produced via immunoSEQ multiplex PCR; TCRdb's table is partial and in-frame only. The sample holds 540,000 or so clones, roughly 74% seen once. These same records also appear under a second study, on human thymus T cells.

The sequence was collected from a boy under two years old with a congenital heart defect. The V gene is TRBV4-3, the J gene TRBJ2-1; 11 positions match TRBD2. The sequenced sample consisted of thymocytes. In nucleotides, the CDR3 is TGCGCCAGCAGCACCGGACTAGCGGGCTACAATGAGCAGTTCTTC. This translates into CASSTGLAGYNEQFF.